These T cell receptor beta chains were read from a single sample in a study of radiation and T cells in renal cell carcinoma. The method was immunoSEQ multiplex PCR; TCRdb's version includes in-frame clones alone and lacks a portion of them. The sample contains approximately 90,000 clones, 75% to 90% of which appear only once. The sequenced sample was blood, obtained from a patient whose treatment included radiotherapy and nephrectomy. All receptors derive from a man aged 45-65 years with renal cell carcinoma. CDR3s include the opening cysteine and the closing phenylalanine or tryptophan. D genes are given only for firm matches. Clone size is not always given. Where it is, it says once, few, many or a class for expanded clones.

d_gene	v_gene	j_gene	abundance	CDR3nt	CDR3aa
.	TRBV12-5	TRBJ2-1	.	TGTGCTAGTGGTTTGCCCCTGGGGGGAGGCAGATACAATGAGCAGTTCTTC	CASGLPLGGGRYNEQFF
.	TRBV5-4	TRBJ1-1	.	TGTGCCAGCAGCTTGACGCAGACGAACACTGAAGCTTTCTTT	CASSLTQTNTEAFF
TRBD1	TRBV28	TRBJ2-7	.	TGTGCCAGCCGAGTAAGACAGGGCTACCCCTACGAGCAGTACTTC	CASRVRQGYPYEQYF
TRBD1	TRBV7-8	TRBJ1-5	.	TGTGCCAGCAGCTTAGGGCCAGTGGACAGGGTTAATCAGCCCCAGCATTTT	CASSLGPVDRVNQPQHF
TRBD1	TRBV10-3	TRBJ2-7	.	TGTGCCATCAGTGAGTCGGGGACAGGGGGTTACGAGCAGTACTTC	CAISESGTGGYEQYF
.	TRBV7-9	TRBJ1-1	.	TGTGCCAGCAGCCCCCAGGACAGCAACACTGAAGCTTTCTTT	CASSPQDSNTEAFF
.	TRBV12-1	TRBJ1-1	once	TGTGCCAGCAGCCTCTCGGACACTGAAGCTTTCTTT	CASSLSDTEAFF
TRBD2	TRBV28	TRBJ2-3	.	TGTGCCAGCAGTCTAGCGGGGGCGGCAGATACGCAGTATTTT	CASSLAGAADTQYF
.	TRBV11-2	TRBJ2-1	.	TGTGCCAGCAGCTCGAGACTAGAAAGCAATGAGCAGTTCTTC	CASSSRLESNEQFF
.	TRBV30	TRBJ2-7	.	TGTGCCAGCGCGGGGGCCCCCTACGAGCAGTACTTC	CASAGAPYEQYF
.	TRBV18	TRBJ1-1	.	TGTGCCAGCTCACCACTTGCCAGGGCGAACACTGAAGCTTTCTTT	CASSPLARANTEAFF
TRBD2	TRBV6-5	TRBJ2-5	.	TGTGCCAGCAGTTACGGGACTAGTCAAGAGACCCAGTACTTC	CASSYGTSQETQYF
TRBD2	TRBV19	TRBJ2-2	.	TGTGCCAGTAGTAATAGCGGGGGCACCGGGGAGCTGTTTTTT	CASSNSGGTGELFF
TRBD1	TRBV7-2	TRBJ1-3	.	TGTGCCAGCAGCTTAAGGACAGGGGGGACCTCTGGAAACACCATATATTTT	CASSLRTGGTSGNTIYF
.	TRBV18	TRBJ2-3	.	TGTGCCAGCTCACCAAGCCAGTCCGGCACAGATACGCAGTATTTT	CASSPSQSGTDTQYF
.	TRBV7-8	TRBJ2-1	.	TGTGCCAGCAGCTTTGCTGACAGAGGCATGGCCTACAATGAGCAGTTCTTC	CASSFADRGMAYNEQFF
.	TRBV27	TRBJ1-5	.	TGTGCCAGCAGTTTATCGGAAGCGAAGCCCCAGCATTTT	CASSLSEAKPQHF
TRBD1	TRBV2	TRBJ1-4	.	TGTGCCAGCAGGGAACAGGGGGCTTATGAAAAACTGTTTTTT	CASREQGAYEKLFF
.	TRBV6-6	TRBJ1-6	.	TGTGCCAGCAGCCGTCCCGAAGGGTCCTATAATTCACCCCTCCACTTT	CASSRPEGSYNSPLHF
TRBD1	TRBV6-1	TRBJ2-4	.	TGTGCCAGCAGTGAGACAGGGGCTGGCAAAAACATTCAGTACTTC	CASSETGAGKNIQYF
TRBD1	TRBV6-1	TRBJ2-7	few	TGTGCCAGCAGCCTCTTGGGACAGGGCAGCGAGCAGTACTTC	CASSLLGQGSEQYF